The clone carrying this TCR beta chain was picked up a small number of times. The authors took PBMCs from roughly 10 ml fresh peripheral blood. From RNA transcripts, TCR beta CDR3 regions were amplified. Primed by the HTBI set, a first-round RT-PCR was run on the TCR CDR3. TCRdb passed the multiplex PCR reads through MiXCR, listing each CDR3 protein once. The table records roughly 720,000 distinct CDR3 sequences, 15% to 20% of them present only once. CDR1 and CDR2 (germline): MNHNS, SASEGT. Trimming pared 5 bases from V and 2 bases from J, leaving 16 bases between. The CDR3 is made up of 16 amino acids. The data were obtained in a study of T cells in Graves' hyperthyroidism and ophthalmopathy.

Sequences were obtained from blood. The receptor was isolated from a man aged 50 or older with Graves' hyperthyroidism. The gene calls are TRBV6-1 and TRBJ2-1, with TRBD2 as a possible D gene (5 bases). The CDR3 reads CASSQLPEETYNEQFF. In DNA, the CDR3 is TGTGCCAGCAGTCAGCTCCCGGAGGAAACCTACAATGAGCAGTTCTTC.